This TCR beta chain is from a study of OX40 agonist ivuxolimab in advanced cancers. Overall study context: Six ivuxolimab dose levels, 0.01 to 10 mg/kg, were given intravenously every 2 weeks. Prior anti-PD-1, anti-PD-L1 or anti-CTLA-4 therapy was allowed; 40% had some.

The germline V gene has CDR1 KGHSH and CDR2 LQKENI. There are 13 residues in the CDR3. Trimming took off 6 bases at V and 2 bases at J, with 9 bases between the two ends. Measured with immunoSEQ multiplex PCR; TCRdb has only the in-frame clones, and not every one. The sample carries over 45,000 clones, 85% recorded once. The TCR was taken from an adult with an advanced solid tumor such as melanoma, head and neck, liver or kidney cancer. The J gene is TRBJ2-3, the V gene TRBV18; D call uncertain. Specimen: CD4+ or CD8+ T cells sorted from blood, collected in a trial of the OX40 agonist ivuxolimab. CDR3 in DNA: TGTGCCAGCTCTCCAAGACACACAGATACGCAGTATTTT. Protein product: CASSPRHTDTQYF.